The 12 T cell receptor beta chains below come from one sample, sequenced in a study of blood T cell repertoires in COVID-19. The method was immunoSEQ multiplex PCR; TCRdb's version includes in-frame clones alone and lacks a portion of them. The table includes over 300,000 clones, about 90% detected once. Sequenced: peripheral blood. These receptors were obtained from a man younger than 30 who had recovered from COVID-19.

V is TRBV24-1 and J is TRBJ1-2, with D perhaps TRBD1 (5 bases). The ends were cut back, 1 base at V and 4 bases at J, with 9 bases in the middle. CDR1 is KGHDR and CDR2 is SFDVKD in the germline V gene. There are 14 residues in the CDR3. CDR3 nucleotides: TGTGCCACCAGTGATTTATGGAGGGGCTATGGCTACACCTTC. It translates to CATSDLWRGYGYTF.

This clone has only one observation. The chain recombines TRBV19 with TRBJ2-5; 10 bases are shared with TRBD2. CDR3 length: 16 residues. Germline CDR1 LNHDA, CDR2 SQIVND (reference sequence). After removal of 4 bases from V and 4 bases from J, the junction contained 9 bases not matched to a gene. CDR3 nucleotides: TGTGCCAGTAGTACCCGTATTAGCGGGGGGTCAGAGACCCAGTACTTC. It translates to CASSTRISGGSETQYF.

The chain combines TRBV21-1 with TRBJ2-1; no DNA check was done on the table's D call, TRBD2. TRBV21-1 is recorded as a pseudogene. The CDR3 sequence is 15 residues long. The CDR3: CASRDLLVGGNEQFF. The CDR3 bases are TGTGCCAGCCGGGACCTTCTAGTCGGGGGCAATGAGCAGTTCTTC.

This chain links TRBV4-3 with TRBJ2-7; 7 nucleotides align to TRBD2. CDR1 is LGHNA, CDR2 YSLEER, per germline. The ends lost 0 bases at V and 9 bases at J; junction bases unmatched: 11. CDR3 length equals 15 residues. The CDR3 is CASSQDLSVGGRQYF. The CDR3 nucleotides read TGCGCCAGCAGCCAAGATCTTTCTGTGGGAGGGCGGCAGTACTTC.

The rearrangement uses TRBV5-1 and TRBJ1-4; 11 bases agree with TRBD1. The junction had 5 bases not matched to a gene; V was cut back by 0 bases and J by 7 bases. The germline V gene has CDR1 SGHRS and CDR2 YFSETQ. The CDR3 is 16 residues long. The CDR3 DNA reads as TGCGCCAGCAGCTTGGAGGGACAGGGGGAAGGTGAAAAACTGTTTTTT. Residues: CASSLEGQGEGEKLFF.

CDR3 nucleotide sequence: TGTGCCAGCAGTTACCGGGGGACTAATGGCTACACCTTC. This encodes CASSYRGTNGYTF. The chain recombines TRBV6-5 with TRBJ1-2, with D possibly TRBD1 on 5 matching bases. Germline CDR1 and CDR2: MNHEY and SVGAGI. The CDR3 has 13 residues. Trimming pared 2 bases from V and 6 bases from J, leaving 10 bases between.

This chain joins TRBV7-3 and TRBJ1-1; TRBD1 might be the D (5 bases). Germline V gives CDR1 SGHTA, CDR2 FQGTGA. CDR3 length: 13 amino acids. Trimming removed 1 base at V and 4 bases at J, with 7 bases between. The CDR3 loop is CASSLSGGTEAFF. The CDR3 nucleotides read TGTGCCAGCAGCTTAAGCGGGGGCACTGAAGCTTTCTTT.

The chain has TRBV6-5 and TRBJ2-1; D remains ambiguous. Germline V gene data show CDR1 as MNHEY and CDR2 as SVGAGI. Trimming removed 7 bases at V and 0 bases at J, with 13 bases between. The CDR3 consists of 15 residues. CDR3 in amino acids: CASTPSHNSYNEQFF. The CDR3 nucleotides read TGTGCCAGCACCCCATCGCACAACTCCTACAATGAGCAGTTCTTC.

Remarks on this clone: Other DNA variants within this sample encode the same CDR3. This chain uses TRBV18 with TRBJ1-3, with D tentatively TRBD1 (6 bases). Trimming took 3 bases from V and 4 from J, leaving 10 bases between them. The CDR3 has 14 residues. Germline V gene data show CDR1 as KGHSH and CDR2 as LQKENI. The CDR3 nucleotides read TGTGCCAGCTCACCCGGGACACGGGGAAACACCATATATTTT. Its translation: CASSPGTRGNTIYF.

This clone has only one observation. The genes are TRBV19 and TRBJ1-1, with D possibly matching TRBD1 (6 bases). The germline V gene encodes CDR1 LNHDA and CDR2 SQIVND (reference sequence). V lost 1 base, J lost 4 bases, and 10 bases lay in between. The length of the CDR3 is 14 residues. The CDR3 coding sequence is TGTGCCAGTAGTATAGTGGGGGCGGTCACTGAAGCTTTCTTT. Residues: CASSIVGAVTEAFF.

The rearrangement links TRBV7-8 to TRBJ2-1, with 11 nucleotides matching TRBD2. Germline trimming cut 5 bases from V and 5 bases from J; bases unmatched to any gene: 5. The CDR3 extends over 15 amino acids. Germline values: CDR1 SGHVS, CDR2 FQNEAQ. Written as DNA, the CDR3 is TGTGCCAGCAGCCCAACTAGCGGGGGTAACAATGAGCAGTTCTTC. Translating gives CASSPTSGGNNEQFF.

The chain recombines TRBV14 with TRBJ2-7; 7 bases align to TRBD1. Germline V gives CDR1 SGHDN, CDR2 FVKESK. Germline trimming cut 0 bases from V and 1 base from J; bases unmatched to any gene: 0. The CDR3 spans 14 residues. This chain's CDR3 is CASSQEGQSYEQYF. In DNA, the CDR3 is TGTGCCAGCAGCCAAGAGGGACAGTCCTACGAGCAGTACTTC.